This T cell receptor beta chain is from a study of T cells in Graves' hyperthyroidism and ophthalmopathy. Overall study: Staff took peripheral blood when the initial diagnosis was made, before any treatment began.

V was clipped by 5 bases and J by 4 bases; unmatched bases: 6. This CDR3 spans 14 amino acids. Germline-derived CDR1 and CDR2 are MDHEN and SYDVKM. This clonotype occurred many times. The source of the PBMCs was 9.5 to 10 ml of fresh peripheral blood. TCR beta CDR3 regions were amplified from RNA. The TCR CDR3 was amplified in a first-round RT-PCR using the HTBI primer set. TCRdb called the multiplex PCR reads again in MiXCR, with one record for every CDR3 protein. The data hold under 350,000 distinct CDR3 sequences, with about a sixth observed a single time. The TCR comes from a woman aged 55-75 years with Graves' ophthalmopathy. Input material: blood. This chain joins TRBV28 and TRBJ1-2; TRBD1 matches 8 bases. The CDR3 DNA follows: TGTGCCAGCAGTACGGGGACAGGAGTCTATGGCTACACCTTC. It encodes CASSTGTGVYGYTF.